The TCR beta chain under discussion was sequenced for a study of shared clonotypes between healthy human individuals. General observations from the study: The study sampled only blood, and tissue repertoires likely differ.

Each PCR replicate from the sorted subsets contained about 200 ng DNA, which is about 30,000 T cell genomes. In the original workflow: Filtering differed since immunoSEQ provided only junctions, with no quality scores. Libraries were prepared by immunoSEQ multiplex PCR; TCRdb keeps only in-frame clonotypes and omits some of them. The V and J calls and clone size are taken from that table; D and trimming were inferred from the DNA. The sample consists of roughly 1,500,000 clones, nearly 99% of them appearing once. The CDR3 length is 10 residues. Trimming took 5 bases from V and 7 from J, leaving 3 bases between them. CDR1 SNHLY and CDR2 FYNNEI come from the germline V gene. Comments on this clone: Its antigen is not identified. The sample contains more than one DNA sequence encoding this CDR3.

Input material: naive CD4+ T cells sorted from blood. Subset here: CD45RA+ positively selected. The chain uses TRBV2 and TRBJ2-1; the D is unclear. This receptor was identified in a man aged 25 to 40 in good health. The CDR3 DNA follows: TGTGCCAGCAGTATAAATGAGCAGTTCTTC. Translation gives CASSINEQFF.